This record covers a single T cell receptor (beta chain). This sample is part of a study of blood T cell repertoires in COVID-19. Study as a whole: Sites in the United States, Italy and Spain provided acute and convalescent COVID-19 samples.

In the authors' methods: Using reference gene primer amplification, nucleated cell counts were estimated. The method was immunoSEQ multiplex PCR; TCRdb's version includes in-frame clones alone and lacks a portion of them. V, J and clone size derive from that table, while D and trimming were established from the DNA sequence. The sample records about 15,000 clones, 70% to 90% being singletons. V dropped 4 bases and J dropped 4 bases, with 15 bases sitting between them. The CDR3 length is 16 residues. Germline-derived CDR1 and CDR2 are SGHNT and YYREEE (reference sequence). This clonotype was sampled from an older man in a cohort sampled during active COVID-19. J is TRBJ2-6 and V is TRBV5-4; no clear D gene. Source material: peripheral blood. CDR3: CASSRAGQTGANVLTF. In DNA form, the CDR3 reads TGTGCCAGCAGCCGCGCCGGTCAGACAGGGGCCAACGTCCTGACTTTC.